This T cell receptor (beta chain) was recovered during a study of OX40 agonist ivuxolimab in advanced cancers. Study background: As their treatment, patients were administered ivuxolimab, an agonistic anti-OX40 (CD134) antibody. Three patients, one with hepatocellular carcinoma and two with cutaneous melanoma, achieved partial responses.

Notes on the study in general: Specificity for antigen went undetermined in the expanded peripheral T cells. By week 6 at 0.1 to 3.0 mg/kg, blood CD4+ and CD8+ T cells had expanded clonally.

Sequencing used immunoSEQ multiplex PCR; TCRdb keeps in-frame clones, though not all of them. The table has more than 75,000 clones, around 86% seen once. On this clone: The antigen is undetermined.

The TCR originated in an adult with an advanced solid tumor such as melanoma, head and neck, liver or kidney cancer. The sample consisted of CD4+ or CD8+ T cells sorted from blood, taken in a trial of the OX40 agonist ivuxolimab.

CDR3: CASSLQANTGELFF. Here the CDR3 DNA reads TGCGCCAGCAGCTTGCAGGCGAACACCGGGGAGCTGTTTTTT. The rearrangement uses TRBV5-1 and TRBJ2-2; no firm D call. The length of the CDR3 is 14 residues. Trimming left V 1 base short and J 0 bases short, with 4 bases between. Germline V CDR1 and CDR2: SGHRS, YFSETQ.